The T cell receptor beta chain described here comes from a study of tumor-infiltrating lymphocytes in primary liver carcinoma. Study details: The patients, men and women alike, were aged 30 to 69 years. Maximum tumor diameters ranged from roughly 4.2 to 11 cm, stage T1-T3 N0M0. In every tissue type, samples returned a similar yield of roughly 3.65 to 7.5 million productive TCRbeta reads.

This CDR3 spans 15 amino acids. TCR beta cDNA came from roughly 450 ng total RNA, primed with a constant-region primer. Construction of TCR beta libraries relied on three successive nested multiplex PCR rounds employing slightly modified ARM-PCR. The first two PCR rounds used TRBV1-TRBV30 primers with a Cbeta primer, about 9 cycles each. TCRdb reprocessed the multiplex PCR reads with MiXCR, giving one entry per CDR3 protein. This table holds almost 200,000 distinct CDR3 sequences, around three fifths found once. Blood RNA came from unsorted whole blood; germline DNA was also extracted. V is TRBV21-1 and J is TRBJ2-5; TRBD1 is the table's D call and was not checked against the DNA. TRBV21-1 is an annotated pseudogene. This clonotype was obtained from a woman aged 55-70 years with primary liver carcinoma and hepatitis B virus infection. Sequences were obtained from peripheral blood. The CDR3 nucleotides are TGTGCCAGCAGCCCCCGGTCAGGGAAGAAAGAGACCCAGTACTTC. It is translated as CASSPRSGKKETQYF.